These 4 T cell receptor beta chains share one sample of origin, sequenced in a study of blood T cell repertoires in COVID-19 (dated by TCRdb to 2018 to 2020). The library was built by means of the immunoSEQ multiplex PCR assay. TCRdb's version of the immuneACCESS table is confined to in-frame rearrangements and falls short of the full clone set. An unresolved V gene accounts for under half of the shortfall where checked; the remainder is of unknown origin. The sample records around 320,000 clones, roughly 90% of which are singletons. The ten biggest clones cover 3.5% to 5% of the sample. Material for sequencing was PBMCs or T cells enriched from blood (not recorded which). Receptor source: a woman in her twenties or thirties who had been exposed to COVID-19.

V is TRBV5-1 and J is TRBJ1-4, with 10 nucleotides matching TRBD1. Germline lookup yields CDR1 SGHRS and CDR2 YFSETQ. Trimming cost V 0 bases and J 7 bases; bases outside gene matches: 3. The CDR3 length is 15 residues. This CDR3 reads CASSLGDRGSEKLFF. The CDR3 bases are TGCGCCAGCAGCTTGGGGGACAGGGGAAGTGAAAAACTGTTTTTT.

V gene TRBV2 combines with J gene TRBJ2-7; weak D call: TRBD2 (5 bases). V dropped 5 bases and J dropped 4 bases, with 15 bases sitting between them. The CDR3 is made up of 14 amino acids. The germline CDR1 and CDR2 sequences are SNHLY and FYNNEI. The CDR3 sequence: CASSSGNIRYEQYF. The CDR3 bases are TGTGCCAGCAGTTCGGGAAACATCCGGTACGAGCAGTACTTC.

This rearrangement joins TRBV6-4 to TRBJ2-1; 7 bases line up with TRBD2. Germline CDR1 is MRHNA and CDR2 is SNTAGT. The V gene end was trimmed by 4 bases and the J gene end by 3 bases; junction bases not matched to a gene: 6. This CDR3 comprises 15 residues. This chain's CDR3 is CASSAFGTNYNEQFF. In nucleotides, the CDR3 is TGTGCCAGCAGTGCCTTCGGGACTAACTACAATGAGCAGTTCTTC.

The chain has TRBV6-5 and TRBJ2-1, with a possible D match to TRBD2 (6 bases). The CDR3 has 12 amino acids. The ends were cut back, 7 bases at V and 6 bases at J, with 10 bases in the middle. The V gene's germline CDR1 is MNHEY and CDR2 SVGAGI. The CDR3 region has the DNA TGTGCCAGCATTGGAGGGCTCAATGAGCAGTTCTTC. Protein sequence: CASIGGLNEQFF.